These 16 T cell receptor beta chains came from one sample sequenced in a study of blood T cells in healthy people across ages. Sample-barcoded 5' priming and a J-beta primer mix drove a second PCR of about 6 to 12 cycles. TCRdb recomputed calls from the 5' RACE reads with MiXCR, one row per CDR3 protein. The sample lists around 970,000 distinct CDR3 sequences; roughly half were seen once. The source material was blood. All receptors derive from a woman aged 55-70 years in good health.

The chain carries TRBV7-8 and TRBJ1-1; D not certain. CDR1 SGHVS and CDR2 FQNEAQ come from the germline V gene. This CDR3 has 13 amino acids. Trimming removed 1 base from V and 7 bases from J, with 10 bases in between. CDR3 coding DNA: TGTGCCAGCAGCTTAGTAGCGGCAGTTGAAGCTTTCTTT. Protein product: CASSLVAAVEAFF. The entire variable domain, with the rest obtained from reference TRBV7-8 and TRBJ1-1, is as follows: GAGVSQSPRYKVAKRGQDVALRCDPISGHVSLFWYQQALGQGPEFLTYFQNEAQLDKSGLPSDRFFAERPEGSVSTLKIQRTQQEDSAVYLCASSLVAAVEAFFGQGTRLTVV.

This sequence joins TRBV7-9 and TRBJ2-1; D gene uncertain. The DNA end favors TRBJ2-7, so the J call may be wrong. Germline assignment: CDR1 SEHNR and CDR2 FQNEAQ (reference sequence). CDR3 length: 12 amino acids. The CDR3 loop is CASSHERNEQYF. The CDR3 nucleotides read TGTGCCAGCAGCCACGAGCGCAATGAGCAGTACTTC.

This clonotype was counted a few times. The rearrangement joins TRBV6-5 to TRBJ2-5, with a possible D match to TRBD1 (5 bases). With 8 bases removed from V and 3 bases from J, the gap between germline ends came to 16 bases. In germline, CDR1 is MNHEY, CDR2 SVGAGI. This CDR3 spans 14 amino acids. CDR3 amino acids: CASGNWGDKETQYF. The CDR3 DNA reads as TGTGCCAGCGGGAACTGGGGCGATAAAGAGACCCAGTACTTC.

The DNA for the CDR3 is TGCGCCAGCAGCTCAGGACTGTGGGGAAAGGCCTATGAGCAGTACTTC. As protein: CASSSGLWGKAYEQYF. The rearrangement joins TRBV5-1 to TRBJ2-5; possible D gene TRBD2, 5 bases. Trimming shortened V by 3 bases and J by 11 bases, and 26 bases separated the two germline ends. The germline gives CDR1 SGHRS, CDR2 YFSETQ. The CDR3 contains 16 residues.

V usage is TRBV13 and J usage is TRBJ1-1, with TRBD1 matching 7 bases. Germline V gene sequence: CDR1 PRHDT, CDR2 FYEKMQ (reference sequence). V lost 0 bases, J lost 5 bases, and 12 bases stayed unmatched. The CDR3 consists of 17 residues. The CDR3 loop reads CASSLGHRGARRTEAFF. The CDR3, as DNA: TGTGCCAGCAGCTTAGGGCACAGGGGCGCCAGAAGGACTGAAGCTTTCTTT.

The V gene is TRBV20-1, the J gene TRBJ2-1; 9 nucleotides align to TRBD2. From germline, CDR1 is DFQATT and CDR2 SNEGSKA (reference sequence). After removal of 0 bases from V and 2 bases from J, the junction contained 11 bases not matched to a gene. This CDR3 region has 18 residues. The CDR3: CSARDASSGDRTYNEQFF. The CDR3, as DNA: TGCAGTGCTAGAGATGCGTCTAGCGGGGACCGGACCTACAATGAGCAGTTCTTC.

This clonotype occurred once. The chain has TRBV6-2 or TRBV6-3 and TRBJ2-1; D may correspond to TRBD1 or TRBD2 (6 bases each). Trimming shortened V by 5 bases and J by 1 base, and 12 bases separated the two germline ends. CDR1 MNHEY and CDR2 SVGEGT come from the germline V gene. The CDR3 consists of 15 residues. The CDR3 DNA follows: TGTGCCAGCAGTGAGGGGGGCGCGTCCTACAATGAGCAGTTCTTC. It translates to CASSEGGASYNEQFF.

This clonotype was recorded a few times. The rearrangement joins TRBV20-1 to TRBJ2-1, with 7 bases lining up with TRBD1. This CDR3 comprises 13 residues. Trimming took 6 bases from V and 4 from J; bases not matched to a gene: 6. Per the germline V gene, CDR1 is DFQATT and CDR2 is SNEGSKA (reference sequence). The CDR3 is CSAPTQGYNEQFF. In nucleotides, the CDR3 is TGCAGTGCCCCAACACAGGGGTACAATGAGCAGTTCTTC.

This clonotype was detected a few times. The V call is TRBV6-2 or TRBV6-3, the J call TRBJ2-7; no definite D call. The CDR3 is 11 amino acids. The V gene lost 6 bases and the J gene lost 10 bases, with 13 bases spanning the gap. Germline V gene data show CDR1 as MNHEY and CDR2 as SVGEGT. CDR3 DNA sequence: TGTGCCAGCAGCACCAGGACGGAACAGTACTTC. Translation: CASSTRTEQYF.

Written as DNA, the CDR3 is TGTGCCAGCGGGACAGGGTTTTACATTCAGTACTTC. This gives the protein CASGTGFYIQYF. The V call is TRBV6-2 or TRBV6-3, the J call TRBJ2-5, with TRBD1 matching over 9 bases. The J call may not be correct, given that the DNA end is closer to TRBJ2-4. The CDR3 consists of 12 residues. The germline CDR1 and CDR2 sequences are MNHEY and SVGEGT.

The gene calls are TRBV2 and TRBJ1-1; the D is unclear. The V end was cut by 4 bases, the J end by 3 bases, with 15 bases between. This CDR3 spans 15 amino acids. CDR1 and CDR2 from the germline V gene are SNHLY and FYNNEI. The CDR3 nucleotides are TGTGCCAGCAGTGTCGAACAGACGAGGTACACTGAAGCTTTCTTT. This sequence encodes CASSVEQTRYTEAFF. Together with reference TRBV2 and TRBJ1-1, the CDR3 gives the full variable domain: EPEVTQTPSHQVTQMGQEVILRCVPISNHLYFYWYRQILGQKVEFLVSFYNNEISEKSEIFDDQFSVERPDGSNFTLKIRSTKLEDSAMYFCASSVEQTRYTEAFFGQGTRLTVV.

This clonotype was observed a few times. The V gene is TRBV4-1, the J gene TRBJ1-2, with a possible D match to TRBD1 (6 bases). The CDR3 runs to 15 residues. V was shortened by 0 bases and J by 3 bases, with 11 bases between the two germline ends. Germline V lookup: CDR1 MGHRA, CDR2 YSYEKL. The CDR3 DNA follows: TGCGCCAGCAGCCAAGAAGGGGGTCGGGACTATGGCTACACCTTC. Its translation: CASSQEGGRDYGYTF.

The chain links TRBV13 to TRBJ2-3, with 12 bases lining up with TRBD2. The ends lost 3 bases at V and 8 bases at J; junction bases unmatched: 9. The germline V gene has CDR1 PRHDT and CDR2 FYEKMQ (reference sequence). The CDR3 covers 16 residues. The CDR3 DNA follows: TGTGCCAGCAGCTTCGGACTAGCGGGAATTATGGGTACGCAGTATTTT. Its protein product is CASSFGLAGIMGTQYF.

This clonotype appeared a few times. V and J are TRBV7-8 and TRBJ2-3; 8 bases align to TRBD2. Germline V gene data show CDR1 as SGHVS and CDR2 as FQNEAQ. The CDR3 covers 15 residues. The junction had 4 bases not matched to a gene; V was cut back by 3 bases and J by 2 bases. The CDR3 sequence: CASSLGLGDTDTQYF. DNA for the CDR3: TGTGCCAGCAGCTTGGGACTAGGGGACACAGATACGCAGTATTTT.

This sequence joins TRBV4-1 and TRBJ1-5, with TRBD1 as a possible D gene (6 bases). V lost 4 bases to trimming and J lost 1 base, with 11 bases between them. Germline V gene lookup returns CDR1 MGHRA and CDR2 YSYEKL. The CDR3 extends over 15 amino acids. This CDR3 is CASSRTTGSNQPQHF. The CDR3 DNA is TGCGCCAGCAGCCGCACCACAGGGAGCAATCAGCCCCAGCATTTT.

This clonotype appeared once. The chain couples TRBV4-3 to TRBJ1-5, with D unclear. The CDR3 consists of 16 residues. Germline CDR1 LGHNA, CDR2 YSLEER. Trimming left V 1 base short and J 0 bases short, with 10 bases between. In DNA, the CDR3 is TGCGCCAGCAGCCAAGTGTTGGGGTCTAGCAATCAGCCCCAGCATTTT. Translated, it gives CASSQVLGSSNQPQHF.